This T cell receptor beta chain was captured in a study of T cells in women clearing cervical HPV infection. Details on this clone: The read halts 3 residues ahead of the CDR3 end, with the missing end drawn from the germline J gene.

Only in-frame clones appear in the TCRdb table, and some are missing; sequencing was by immunoSEQ multiplex PCR. The table counts 25,000 to 40,000 clones; about 4.5% lies in the top ten. Germline trimming cut 6 bases from V and 3 bases from J; bases unmatched to any gene: 6. The CDR3 runs to 13 residues. Germline CDR1 is DFQATT and CDR2 is SNEGSKA (reference sequence). The chain employs TRBV20-1 and TRBJ2-3; 7 bases agree with TRBD1. Sequencing was performed on blood buffy coat. This clonotype was sampled from a woman between 18 and 75 years old with a cervical HPV16 infection that either progressed to CIN3+ or cleared (not recorded which). The sequenced part of the CDR3 DNA is TGCAGTGCCCTGGGACAGTCTACAGATACG. Translated: CSALGQSTDT. The CDR3, in full, reads CSALGQSTDTQYF.